This paragraph reports one TCR beta chain. The data originate from a study of patients and donors after allogeneic stem cell transplantation. TCRdb used MiXCR to reprocess the RT-PCR reads, holding one entry per CDR3 protein. This sample has about a million distinct CDR3 sequences, with over 15% found just once. The sample consisted of blood, either unsorted or a sorted T cell fraction (not recorded which). This clonotype was sampled from a human donor who was either an allogeneic HSCT recipient or a stem cell or donor lymphocyte infusion donor (not recorded which). It is not recorded whose cells these are; they may come from a transplant donor.

The CDR3 region has the DNA TGTGCCAGCAGGACGATAGGGGCCCATCAGCCCCAGCATTTT. Translation gives CASRTIGAHQPQHF. The rearrangement uses TRBV6-1 and TRBJ1-5, with D tentatively TRBD1 (5 bases). Germline CDR1 and CDR2: MNHNS and SASEGT. V was cut by 6 bases and J by 5 bases, with 14 bases left in between. The length of the CDR3 is 14 residues.